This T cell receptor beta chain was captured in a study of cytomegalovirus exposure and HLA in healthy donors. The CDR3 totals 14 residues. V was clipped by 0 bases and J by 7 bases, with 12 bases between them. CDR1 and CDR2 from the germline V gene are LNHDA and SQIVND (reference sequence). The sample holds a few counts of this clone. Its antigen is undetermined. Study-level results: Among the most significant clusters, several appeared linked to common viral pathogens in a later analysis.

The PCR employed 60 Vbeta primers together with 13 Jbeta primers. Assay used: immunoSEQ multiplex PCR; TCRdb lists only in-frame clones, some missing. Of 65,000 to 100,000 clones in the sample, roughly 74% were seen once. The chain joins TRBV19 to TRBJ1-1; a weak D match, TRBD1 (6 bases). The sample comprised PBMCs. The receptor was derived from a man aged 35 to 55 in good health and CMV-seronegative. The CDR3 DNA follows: TGTGCCAGTAGTATAGAGGGACAAAGGAATGAAGCTTTCTTT. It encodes CASSIEGQRNEAFF.